This T cell receptor beta chain was sequenced during a study of blood T cell repertoires in COVID-19. Study overall: The samples span acute and convalescent COVID-19 from the United States, Italy and Spain. PBMCs, B-cell-depleted T cells, or T cells were the source of the cDNA or gDNA that made up the material.

Authors' processing steps: It was from reference gene primer amplification that nucleated cell counts were estimated. Assay: immunoSEQ multiplex PCR; the TCRdb copy retains only in-frame clones and omits some. D and trimming were read from the DNA, whereas the V and J calls and clone size are those reported in that table. The sample shows a few hundred thousand clones, around 91% of them seen only once. The clonotype was recovered from a woman aged 60-75 years with COVID-19, enrolled during active disease. The material sequenced was peripheral blood.

CDR3 sequence reads: CVALQGTEAFF. The DNA of the CDR3 is TGTGTCGCATTACAGGGTACTGAAGCTTTCTTT. This chain connects TRBV19 to TRBJ1-1; possibly TRBD1 for D (6 bases). Germline CDR1 reads LNHDA; CDR2 reads SQIVND (reference sequence). This CDR3 has 11 amino acids. The variable domain in full, with the rest retrieved from reference TRBV19 and TRBJ1-1, is DGGITQSPKYLFRKEGQNVTLSCEQNLNHDAMYWYRQDPGQGLRLIYYSQIVNDFQKGDIAEGYSVSREKKESFPLTVTSAQKNPTAFYLCVALQGTEAFFGQGTRLTVV.